These T cell receptor beta chains were read from a single sample in a study of blood T cell repertoires in COVID-19. Here immunoSEQ multiplex PCR was the method, and the copy in TCRdb shows in-frame clones only, minus some. In the table there are 250,000 to 350,000 clones, about 88% of which are singletons. Sequenced: peripheral blood. The origin of the receptors is a woman aged 25 to 39 with COVID-19, enrolled during active disease. Both conserved end residues are part of each CDR3. The D gene is left open where the match is weak. Clone size is stated in some rows and not others, as once, few, many or a class when expanded.

cdr3_length d_call j_call v_call clone_size cdr3_aa cdr3_nt
14 - TRBJ1-1 TRBV10-3 - CAINAGQLNTEAFF TGTGCCATCAATGCAGGGCAATTGAACACTGAAGCTTTCTTT
15 TRBD1 TRBJ2-7 TRBV15 few CATSRGTGSSYEQYF TGTGCCACCAGCAGAGGGACAGGGAGCTCCTACGAGCAGTACTTC
13 - TRBJ1-2 TRBV10-1 - CASSESVNYGYTF TGCGCCAGCAGTGAGTCCGTTAACTATGGCTACACCTTC
14 - TRBJ1-5 TRBV19 - CASSLLAPSQPQHF TGTGCCAGTAGTCTTTTAGCTCCCTCCCAGCCCCAGCATTTT
15 TRBD2 TRBJ2-3 TRBV27 - CASSLTSGRGDTQYF TGTGCCAGCAGTCTGACTAGCGGGAGGGGCGATACGCAGTATTTT
16 - TRBJ2-7 TRBV3-1/TRBV3-2 - CASSPRRVASSYEQYF TGTGCCAGCAGCCCCAGGCGTGTCGCGAGCTCCTACGAGCAGTACTTC
13 TRBD1 TRBJ1-4 TRBV19 - CASSIGDRKKLFF TGTGCCAGTAGTATAGGGGACAGGAAAAAACTGTTTTTT
13 - TRBJ2-7 TRBV10-2 - CASSETRAYEQYF TGCGCCAGCAGTGAGACCAGGGCTTACGAGCAGTACTTC
15 TRBD1 TRBJ2-7 TRBV7-3 - CASSRTGQGVSEQYF TGTGCCAGCAGCCGAACGGGACAGGGTGTTTCCGAGCAGTACTTC
16 - TRBJ2-1 TRBV2 - CASRLMLTARQDEQFF TGTGCCAGCAGACTCATGCTGACAGCGCGTCAGGATGAGCAGTTCTTC
17 TRBD1 TRBJ1-3 TRBV28 - CASSSLGQVDSGNTIYF TGTGCCAGCAGTTCCCTCGGACAGGTCGACTCTGGAAACACCATATATTTT
15 TRBD1 TRBJ2-7 TRBV18 - CASSFRQGAGYEQYF TGTGCCAGCTCATTCCGACAGGGGGCGGGGTACGAGCAGTACTTC
14 TRBD1 TRBJ1-1 TRBV19 - CASTTRLGDREAFF TGTGCCAGTACCACGAGGTTGGGGGACAGGGAAGCTTTCTTT
16 - TRBJ2-2 TRBV7-2 once CASSLTLASATGELFF TGTGCCAGCAGCTTAACGCTAGCCTCCGCCACCGGGGAGCTGTTTTTT
16 TRBD2 TRBJ2-5 TRBV5-4 - CASSPGLAGVQETQYF TGTGCCAGCAGCCCAGGACTAGCGGGGGTTCAAGAGACCCAGTACTTC
13 TRBD1 TRBJ1-5 TRBV19 - CASSMTGNQPQHF TGTGCCAGTAGTATGACAGGGAATCAGCCCCAGCATTTT
13 - TRBJ2-7 TRBV27 - CASMDTHDYEQYF TGTGCCAGCATGGACACGCACGACTACGAGCAGTACTTC
17 TRBD2 TRBJ2-7 TRBV5-1 - CASSFPSGRPQFYEQYF TGCGCCAGCAGCTTCCCAAGCGGGAGGCCCCAGTTCTACGAGCAGTACTTC
18 TRBD2 TRBJ2-7 TRBV27 - CASSLRVRTSGSVYEQYF TGTGCCAGCAGTTTAAGAGTCAGGACTAGCGGGAGTGTCTACGAGCAGTACTTC
15 - TRBJ2-1 TRBV3-1/TRBV3-2 - CASSGSGSSYNEQFF TGTGCCAGCAGCGGGAGCGGTAGCTCCTACAATGAGCAGTTCTTC
15 - TRBJ1-4 TRBV4-1 - CASSQESGLGEKLFF TGCGCCAGCAGCCAAGAGTCAGGGTTAGGTGAAAAACTGTTTTTT
13 - TRBJ1-1 TRBV7-3 once CASSKQMNTEAFF TGTGCCAGCAGCAAACAGATGAACACTGAAGCTTTCTTT
15 - TRBJ2-7 TRBV19 - CASSPMTGLGGEQYF TGTGCCAGTAGTCCAATGACAGGTTTAGGGGGCGAGCAGTACTTC
15 - TRBJ2-5 TRBV7-2 - CASSLWGGGQETQYF TGTGCCAGCAGCTTATGGGGAGGGGGCCAAGAGACCCAGTACTTC
18 TRBD1 TRBJ1-5 TRBV19 - CASSPRAGGVGSNQPQHF TGTGCCAGTAGTCCGCGGGCAGGGGGCGTCGGGAGCAATCAGCCCCAGCATTTT
14 TRBD1 TRBJ2-1 TRBV12-5 - CASGKDRGLNEQFF TGTGCTAGTGGGAAGGACAGGGGGTTGAATGAGCAGTTCTTC
14 - TRBJ2-1 TRBV7-9 - CASSSGVMSNEQFF TGTGCCAGCAGCTCCGGGGTAATGAGCAATGAGCAGTTCTTC
15 TRBD2 TRBJ2-7 TRBV5-1 - CASKFWTSGSYEQYF TGCGCCAGCAAATTTTGGACTAGCGGGTCCTACGAGCAGTACTTC
13 TRBD2 TRBJ2-5 TRBV29-1 - CSVRGGEGETQYF TGCAGCGTGCGGGGCGGGGAGGGGGAGACCCAGTACTTC
12 - TRBJ2-3 TRBV6-6 - CASRRTQDTQYF TGTGCCAGCAGGCGAACGCAGGATACGCAGTATTTT
12 - TRBJ2-5 TRBV28 - CASRVGGETQYF TGTGCCAGCAGGGTGGGGGGAGAGACCCAGTACTTC
15 - TRBJ1-2 TRBV6-5 once CASRPSRGARLGYTF TGTGCCAGCAGGCCTTCCCGGGGGGCGCGATTAGGCTACACCTTC
15 TRBD1 TRBJ2-1 TRBV7-8 - CASSLRTGNYNEQFF TGTGCCAGCAGCTTGAGGACAGGGAACTACAATGAGCAGTTCTTC
17 TRBD2 TRBJ2-7 TRBV5-4 - CASSGGTSGRSSYEQYF TGTGCCAGCAGCGGCGGGACTAGCGGGAGGTCCTCCTACGAGCAGTACTTC
14 TRBD1 TRBJ2-7 TRBV18 - CASSRATGAFEQYF TGTGCCAGCTCACGAGCGACAGGGGCGTTCGAGCAGTACTTC
15 - TRBJ2-1 TRBV11-3 - CASSSTGRSYNEQFF TGTGCCAGCAGCTCGACAGGGAGGTCCTACAATGAGCAGTTCTTC
15 TRBD1 TRBJ2-4 TRBV2 - CASSDFRGSSNIQYF TGTGCCAGCAGTGACTTCAGGGGGTCGTCCAACATTCAGTACTTC
12 - TRBJ2-1 TRBV24-1 once CATLNSYNEQFF TGTGCCACCCTAAACTCCTACAATGAGCAGTTCTTC
13 - TRBJ2-1 TRBV15 once CATSRDLAGEQFF TGTGCCACCAGCAGAGATCTTGCGGGTGAGCAGTTCTTC
14 TRBD1 TRBJ1-1 TRBV6-5 - CASRGTGGYTEAFF TGTGCCAGCAGGGGTACAGGGGGCTATACTGAAGCTTTCTTT
15 - TRBJ1-2 TRBV24-1 - CATSDPRESFYGYTF TGTGCCACCAGTGATCCCCGGGAGTCCTTCTATGGCTACACCTTC